Shown below are 6 T cell receptor beta chains from a single sample sequenced in a study of OX40 agonist ivuxolimab in advanced cancers. Clones were sequenced by immunoSEQ multiplex PCR, and TCRdb holds only the in-frame ones, with some missing. This sample has about 95,000 clones, with approximately 89% found just once. The source was CD4+ or CD8+ T cells sorted from blood, collected in a trial of the OX40 agonist ivuxolimab. The receptors originated from an adult with an advanced solid tumor such as melanoma, head and neck, liver or kidney cancer.

The chain is built from TRBV5-4 and TRBJ2-7; 8 bases line up with TRBD1. Germline V gene sequence: CDR1 SGHNT, CDR2 YYREEE (reference sequence). The trim removed 5 bases at V and 6 bases at J, leaving 10 bases unmatched. CDR3 length: 14 residues. This CDR3 is CASSQMTGAPEQYF. The CDR3 DNA reads TGTGCCAGCAGTCAGATGACAGGGGCGCCCGAGCAGTACTTC.

The gene calls are TRBV19 and TRBJ2-3; D gene ambiguous. Germline CDR1 LNHDA, CDR2 SQIVND (reference sequence). The CDR3 contains 13 residues. Trimming shortened V by 4 bases and J by 0 bases, and 5 bases separated the two germline ends. This CDR3 reads CASSSLSTDTQYF. CDR3 sequence (DNA): TGTGCCAGTAGTAGCCTGAGCACAGATACGCAGTATTTT.

The genes are TRBV21-1 and TRBJ1-1; the table's D gene call, TRBD1, was not cross checked with the DNA. TRBV21-1 has pseudogene status. This CDR3 is built from 14 residues. The CDR3 loop reads CASSRDRGGTEAFF. The CDR3 nucleotides read TGTGCCAGCAGCAGGGACAGGGGAGGAACTGAAGCTTTCTTT.

The chain has TRBV7-9 and TRBJ1-2, with TRBD1 matching over 7 bases. The germline V gene encodes CDR1 SEHNR and CDR2 FQNEAQ (reference sequence). The CDR3 is made up of 15 amino acids. The V gene end was trimmed by 5 bases and the J gene end by 2 bases; junction bases not matched to a gene: 8. CDR3: CASSQGQGGNYGYTF. As DNA, the CDR3 is TGTGCCAGCAGCCAAGGGCAGGGGGGAAACTATGGCTACACCTTC.

The chain uses TRBV19 and TRBJ1-5, with 8 bases aligning to TRBD1. The V gene's germline CDR1 is LNHDA and CDR2 SQIVND (reference sequence). The CDR3 runs 16 residues. The V segment lost 9 bases and the J segment 3 bases; nucleotides outside the gene matches: 13. CDR3: CASLDSGQGNNQPQHF. The CDR3 DNA reads TGTGCCAGCTTAGACTCCGGACAGGGAAACAATCAGCCCCAGCATTTT.

The chain carries TRBV7-9 and TRBJ2-5; D is unresolved. Deletions cut 3 bases from V and 2 bases from J, with 7 bases between. This CDR3 region has 13 residues. Germline-derived CDR1 and CDR2 are SEHNR and FQNEAQ (reference sequence). The CDR3 coding sequence is TGTGCCAGCAGCTTTGATTGGCAAGAGACCCAGTACTTC. Translated, it gives CASSFDWQETQYF.